The 3 T cell receptor beta chains given below trace back to one sample, sequenced in a study of blood T cells in healthy people across ages. Alongside a J-beta primer mix, a sample-barcoded 5' primer served in a second PCR lasting about 7 to 11 cycles. TCRdb independently ran MiXCR on the 5' RACE reads; one entry per CDR3 protein. The sample yields 1.5 million to 2 million distinct CDR3 sequences, 34% seen once. Sequencing was carried out using blood. The receptors here all came from a woman aged 25 to 45 in good health.

Only a few counts were recorded for this clonotype. The CDR3 bases are TGCAGTGCTAGGAGGGGACAGTACAATGAGCAGTTCTTC. Translation gives CSARRGQYNEQFF. This chain uses TRBV20-1 with TRBJ2-1; 7 positions agree with TRBD1. The CDR3 runs 13 residues. With V trimmed by 3 bases and J by 4 bases, 3 bases remained unmatched. In germline, CDR1 is DFQATT, CDR2 SNEGSKA (reference sequence).

The V and J genes are TRBV29-1 and TRBJ2-4; the D gene is possibly TRBD2 (6 bases). Germline values: CDR1 SQVTM, CDR2 ANQGSEA. This CDR3 is 12 amino acids long. The ends were cut back, 4 bases at V and 15 bases at J, with 19 bases in the middle. The CDR3 DNA is TGCAGCGTTGGATGGGCGGGGCTCGAGCTGTACTTC. This encodes CSVGWAGLELYF. Using reference TRBV29-1 and TRBJ2-4 for the parts outside the CDR3, the full variable domain is SAVISQKPSRDICQRGTSLTIQCQVDSQVTMMFWYRQQPGQSLTLIATANQGSEATYESGFVIDKFPISRPNLTFSTLTVSNMSPEDSSIYLCSVGWAGLELYFGAGTRLSVL.

The gene calls are TRBV11-2 and TRBJ2-7; D remains ambiguous. The CDR3 consists of 16 residues. Germline-derived CDR1 and CDR2 are SGHAT and FQNNGV. V was clipped by 4 bases and J by 5 bases, with 21 bases between them. This CDR3 reads CASSSTVRIEVNEQYF. The CDR3 nucleotides are TGTGCCAGCAGCTCAACAGTACGGATCGAGGTTAACGAGCAGTACTTC.